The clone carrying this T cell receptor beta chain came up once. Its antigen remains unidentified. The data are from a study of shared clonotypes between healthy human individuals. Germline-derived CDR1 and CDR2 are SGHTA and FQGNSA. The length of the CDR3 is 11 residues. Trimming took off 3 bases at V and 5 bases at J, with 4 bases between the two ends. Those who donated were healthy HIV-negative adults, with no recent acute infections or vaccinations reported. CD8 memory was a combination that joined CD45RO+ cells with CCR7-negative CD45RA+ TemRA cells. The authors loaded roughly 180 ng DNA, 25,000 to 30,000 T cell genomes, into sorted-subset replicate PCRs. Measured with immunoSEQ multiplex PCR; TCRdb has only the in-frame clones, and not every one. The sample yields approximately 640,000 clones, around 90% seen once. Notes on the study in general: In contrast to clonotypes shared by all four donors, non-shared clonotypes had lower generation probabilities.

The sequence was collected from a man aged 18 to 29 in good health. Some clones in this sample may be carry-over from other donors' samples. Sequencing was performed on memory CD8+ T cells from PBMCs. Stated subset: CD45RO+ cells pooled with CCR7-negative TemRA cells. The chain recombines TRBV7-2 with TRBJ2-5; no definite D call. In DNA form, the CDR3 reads TGTGCCAGCAGCTTTTCGGAGACCCAGTACTTC. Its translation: CASSFSETQYF.